The source of this T cell receptor (beta chain) is a study of shared clonotypes between healthy human individuals. This table comes from immunoSEQ multiplex PCR, and its TCRdb copy is limited to in-frame clones, with some not included. The sample contains some 1,400,000 clones, around 95% of which appear only once. The CDR3 covers 21 residues. Trimming pared 4 bases from V and 1 base from J, leaving 27 bases between. The germline V gene has CDR1 SGHRS and CDR2 YFSETQ. A note on this clone: Its target is not known.

General study results and limits: Represented genetic and exposure-history diversity was restricted by having few donors. Researchers found naive subsets generally carried larger estimated richness than memory subsets. Tissues were not sampled, only blood, and their repertoires likely differ.

The TCR originated in a man aged 25-45 years in good health. The sample was naive CD4+ T cells sorted from blood. The subset denotes: CD45RA+ positively selected. J is TRBJ2-6 and V is TRBV5-1; tentative D call: TRBD1 (5 bases). Here the CDR3 DNA reads TGCGCCAGCAGCGGGGCTACCGGTACGGATAAACCTTATTCTGGGGCCAACGTCCTGACTTTC. This encodes CASSGATGTDKPYSGANVLTF. Looking up the rest from reference TRBV5-1 and TRBJ2-6 gives the full variable domain: KAGVTQTPRYLIKTRGQQVTLSCSPISGHRSVSWYQQTPGQGLQFLFEYFSETQRNKGNFPGRFSGRQFSNSRSEMNVSTLELGDSALYLCASSGATGTDKPYSGANVLTFGAGSRLTVL.